This passage covers 10 T cell receptor beta chains from one sample sequenced in a study of T cells in Graves' hyperthyroidism and ophthalmopathy. RNA transcripts yielded amplified TCR beta CDR3 regions. A first-round RT-PCR of the TCR CDR3 used the HTBI primer set. MiXCR, run by TCRdb on the multiplex PCR reads, gives a single entry per CDR3 protein. The sample holds over 450,000 distinct CDR3 sequences, 17% seen once. Source material: blood. Every receptor here comes from a woman younger than 30 with Graves' ophthalmopathy.

V is TRBV24-1 and J is TRBJ2-1; 9 nucleotides line up with TRBD1. V shed 7 bases and J 5 bases; nucleotides not matched to a gene: 8. The CDR3 length is 15 residues. Germline-derived CDR1 and CDR2 are KGHDR and SFDVKD. CDR3 nucleotides: TGTGCCACCAGCACACCGGGACAGGGACACAATGAGCAGTTCTTC. It yields the protein CATSTPGQGHNEQFF.

Many counts were recorded for this clonotype. The genes are TRBV18 and TRBJ2-1, with TRBD2 matching 9 bases. The V and J ends lost 3 bases and 0 bases, in that order; junction bases with no gene match: 3. This CDR3 has 16 amino acids. Looked up from germline, CDR1 is KGHSH and CDR2 is LQKENI. CDR3 DNA sequence: TGTGCCAGCTCACCCGGACTAGCGCCCTCCTACAATGAGCAGTTCTTC. Protein product: CASSPGLAPSYNEQFF.

V is TRBV6-2 or TRBV6-3 and J is TRBJ1-3; no reliable D call. Trimming removed 4 bases from V and 7 bases from J, with 14 bases in between. Germline lookup yields CDR1 MNHEY and CDR2 SVGEGT. The CDR3 is made up of 14 amino acids. CDR3: CASSSLRADNTIYF. In nucleotides, the CDR3 is TGTGCCAGCAGTTCCCTCCGGGCCGATAACACCATATATTTT.

In its sample, this clonotype was seen many times. J is TRBJ2-3 and V is TRBV5-1; 13 nucleotides align to TRBD2. CDR1 SGHRS and CDR2 YFSETQ come from the germline V gene. The V segment lost 4 bases and the J segment 0 bases; nucleotides outside the gene matches: 2. CDR3 length: 16 amino acids. The CDR3 DNA sequence: TGCGCCAGCAGCAGGACTAGCGGGAGCAGCACAGATACGCAGTATTTT. Translating gives CASSRTSGSSTDTQYF.

This clonotype was found a few times. The chain joins TRBV4-2 to TRBJ1-4; D uncertain. Per the germline V gene, CDR1 is LGHNA and CDR2 is YNFKEQ. V lost 0 bases to trimming and J lost 2 bases, with 7 bases between them. The CDR3 runs 15 residues. Here the CDR3 reads CASSQDSRTNEKLFF. Here the CDR3 DNA reads TGTGCCAGCAGCCAAGATAGCAGGACTAATGAAAAACTGTTTTTT.

Concerning this clonotype itself: A much larger clone differs from this one at a single base, so this may be a read error. V and J are TRBV12-3 or TRBV12-4 and TRBJ2-5, with D perhaps matching TRBD2 (5 bases). Trimming took off 6 bases at V and 7 bases at J, with 12 bases between the two ends. There are 12 residues in the CDR3. The CDR3 spells CASSPGRGTQYF. CDR3 nucleotide sequence: TGTGCCAGCAGCCCAGGACGGGGGACCCAGTACTTC.

This chain joins TRBV29-1 and TRBJ2-5; 7 bases map to TRBD1. The CDR3 length is 12 residues. Germline-derived CDR1 and CDR2 are SQVTM and ANQGSEA. Trimming at V came to 6 bases and at J to 1 base, leaving 2 bases not matched to a gene. The CDR3 region is CSVGDSQETQYF. CDR3 sequence (DNA): TGCAGCGTGGGGGACAGCCAAGAGACCCAGTACTTC.

The table lists this clonotype with many counts. V gene TRBV27 combines with J gene TRBJ2-1; D gene uncertain. V was pared by 6 bases and J by 3 bases, with 6 bases between. Germline CDR1 MNHEY, CDR2 SMNVEV (reference sequence). The CDR3 runs 12 residues. CDR3: CASSLDYNEQFF. As DNA, the CDR3 is TGTGCCAGCAGCTTAGACTACAATGAGCAGTTCTTC.

The chain uses TRBV7-2 and TRBJ2-3, with 8 positions matching TRBD2. The CDR3 has 17 residues. The germline V gene encodes CDR1 SGHTA and CDR2 FQGNSA. After removal of 5 bases from V and 7 bases from J, the junction contained 17 bases not matched to a gene. CDR3 amino acids: CASSPGPRGGFLYTQYF. As DNA, the CDR3 is TGTGCCAGCAGCCCAGGACCTCGGGGGGGTTTTCTATATACGCAGTATTTT.

The V and J genes are TRBV6-2 or TRBV6-3 and TRBJ2-7, with D perhaps assigned TRBD1 or TRBD2 (6 bases each). Per the germline V gene, CDR1 is MNHEY and CDR2 is SVGEGT. Trimming cost V 8 bases and J 3 bases, with 14 bases left between them. This CDR3 spans 13 amino acids. The CDR3 coding sequence is TGTGCCAGCTCTCGGGGGCCCAACTACGAGCAGTACTTC. It translates to CASSRGPNYEQYF.